The present entry profiles one T cell receptor beta chain with its context. Its antigen is not identified. Assay used: immunoSEQ multiplex PCR; TCRdb lists only in-frame clones, some missing. The sample has some 95,000 clones, 88% seen once. The data belong to a study of identifying expanded T cells in peripheral blood. The study's findings and limits: Across healthy donors, higher total template counts meant significantly greater approximately two-week count variance. About 1.2 clones differed between technical replicates, versus about 15 and 19 over time.

CDR3 length equals 13 residues. V gave up 5 bases and J gave up 3 bases, with 11 bases separating them. CDR1 PRHDT and CDR2 FYEKMQ come from the germline V gene (reference sequence). Healthy donors had no documented immune events, such as infections, while sampled. The chain recombines TRBV13 with TRBJ2-7; possible D gene TRBD1, 7 bases. What was sequenced was blood. This TCR derives from a person aged 18 to 69 in good health. CDR3 DNA sequence: TGTGCCAGCAGCCCAGGGGGGCGCTACGAGCAGTACTTC. This translates into CASSPGGRYEQYF.